What follows is one T cell receptor (beta chain) and its context. Trimming took 3 bases from V and 5 from J; bases not matched to a gene: 7. CDR1 and CDR2 (germline): SGDLS, YYNGEE. The CDR3 consists of 15 residues. In the authors' workflow: Counts of nucleated cells, estimated from reference gene primer amplification, were obtained. Produced via immunoSEQ multiplex PCR; TCRdb's table is partial and in-frame only. That table gives V, J and clone size, and the DNA gave D and trimming. The profile covers around 140,000 clones, with 87% appearing a single time and under 3% taken by the ten largest. The entry originates in a study of blood T cell repertoires in COVID-19. In the study overall: The cDNA or gDNA used as material had been derived from T cells, B-cell-depleted T cells, or PBMCs.

The sequenced sample was peripheral blood. This clonotype originated in a man aged 50 or older with active COVID-19. The V gene is TRBV9, the J gene TRBJ2-2; 7 nucleotides match TRBD2. DNA for the CDR3: TGTGCCAGCAGCGCACTAGCGTCGGAGACCGGGGAGCTGTTTTTT. This codes for CASSALASETGELFF.